This TCR beta chain was documented in a study of shared clonotypes between healthy human individuals. Whole-study results and caveats: Among a few donors, about 4.6% of naive CD4 clonotypes were found in common.

Investigators divided CD4+ cells into CD45RA+ naive and CD45RA-negative memory subsets. Regarding this clone: Its antigen is unknown.

Assay used: immunoSEQ multiplex PCR; TCRdb lists only in-frame clones, some missing. Among around 2.5 million clones listed, 93% were seen once. Trimming removed 4 bases from V and 4 bases from J, with 14 bases in between. This CDR3 region has 15 residues. The germline gives CDR1 LGHNA, CDR2 YNFKEQ. The receptor comes from a man aged 18-30 years in good health. Some clones in this sample may be carry-over from other donors' samples. This rearrangement joins TRBV4-2 to TRBJ2-1, with TRBD2 as a possible D gene (6 bases). Sample: naive CD4+ T cells from PBMCs. As to subset: CD45RA+ positively selected. Here the CDR3 reads CASSLRDGGYNEQFF. CDR3 nucleotides: TGTGCCAGCAGCCTGCGGGACGGCGGTTACAATGAGCAGTTCTTC.